These 9 T cell receptor beta chains originate from one sample sequenced in a study of blood T cell repertoires in COVID-19. The protocol was immunoSEQ multiplex PCR, while the TCRdb copy is restricted to in-frame clones and leaves out a portion. The profile covers over 110,000 clones, with about nine tenths appearing a single time and 11% taken by the ten largest. The specimen was PBMCs or T cells enriched from blood (not recorded which). These receptors came from a man aged 60-69 years who had recovered from COVID-19.

V gene TRBV30 combines with J gene TRBJ1-1; a possible D gene is TRBD1 (5 bases). The CDR3 length is 12 residues. The germline V and J ends were trimmed by 3 bases and 3 bases, with 8 bases remaining between them. Germline values: CDR1 GTSNPN, CDR2 SVGIG (reference sequence). This chain's CDR3 is CAWSGGDTEAFF. The CDR3 DNA sequence: TGTGCCTGGAGCGGGGGGGACACTGAAGCTTTCTTT. The whole variable domain, remainder taken from reference TRBV30 and TRBJ1-1, is SQTIHQWPATLVQPVGSPLSLECTVEGTSNPNLYWYRQAAGRGLQLLFYSVGIGQISSEVPQNLSASRPQDRQFILSSKKLLLSDSGFYLCAWSGGDTEAFFGQGTRLTVV.

The chain employs TRBV30 and TRBJ1-4; the match to TRBD1 covers 9 bases. This CDR3 comprises 13 residues. V dropped 5 bases and J dropped 6; count of bases not matched to a gene: 4. CDR1 GTSNPN and CDR2 SVGIG come from the germline V gene (reference sequence). Here the CDR3 reads CAWAQGADEKLFF. CDR3 nucleotide sequence: TGTGCCTGGGCACAGGGGGCGGATGAAAAACTGTTTTTT.

The chain joins TRBV29-1 to TRBJ1-1, with 7 positions matching TRBD1. This CDR3 is 12 amino acids long. The V gene end was trimmed by 6 bases and the J gene end by 6 bases; junction bases not matched to a gene: 7. CDR1 and CDR2 (germline): SQVTM, ANQGSEA. In nucleotides, the CDR3 is TGCAGCGTCGGAAATCAGGGGGCTGAAGCTTTCTTT. It codes for CSVGNQGAEAFF.

The chain has TRBV4-1 and TRBJ1-6; D gene ambiguous. Germline loops: CDR1 MGHRA, CDR2 YSYEKL. V was cut by 0 bases and J by 14 bases, with 17 bases left in between. This CDR3 comprises 15 residues. CDR3 protein: CASSQEEGINSSLHF. CDR3 nucleotide sequence: TGCGCCAGCAGCCAAGAAGAGGGAATAAATTCTTCCCTCCACTTT.

DNA of the CDR3: TGTGCCAGCAGACCCTCCGGGACAAATTCTGGCTACACCTTC. Translated, it gives CASRPSGTNSGYTF. The rearrangement links TRBV6-5 to TRBJ1-2, with D possibly TRBD1 on 6 matching bases. This CDR3 comprises 14 residues. Deletions cut 6 bases from V and 7 bases from J, with 18 bases between. The germline gives CDR1 MNHEY, CDR2 SVGAGI.

The chain uses TRBV15 and TRBJ2-2, with TRBD1 as a possible D gene (5 bases). V lost 6 bases and J 4 bases, leaving 9 bases between the germline ends. The CDR3 is 13 residues long. Germline assignment: CDR1 LNHNV and CDR2 YYDKDF (reference sequence). The CDR3 region is CATRVGATGELFF. CDR3 sequence (DNA): TGTGCCACCAGAGTAGGGGCCACCGGGGAGCTGTTTTTT.

The chain combines TRBV28 with TRBJ2-2; D not resolved. The CDR3 covers 14 residues. V was cut by 4 bases and J by 0 bases, with 6 bases left in between. The germline V gene encodes CDR1 MDHEN and CDR2 SYDVKM. The CDR3 is CASSWQANTGELFF. CDR3 bases: TGTGCCAGCAGTTGGCAGGCGAACACCGGGGAGCTGTTTTTT.

The gene calls are TRBV14 and TRBJ2-6, with TRBD1 as a possible D gene (5 bases). The CDR3 contains 15 residues. Between the trimmed V and J ends, which lost 8 bases and 0 bases, there was a span of 11 bases. The germline V gene encodes CDR1 SGHDN and CDR2 FVKESK. In DNA form, the CDR3 reads TGTGCCAGCGCGGACACCCGCTCTGGGGCCAACGTCCTGACTTTC. Its translation is CASADTRSGANVLTF.

V usage is TRBV28 and J usage is TRBJ2-1, with 10 nucleotides matching TRBD2. The CDR3 is made up of 15 amino acids. Germline values: CDR1 MDHEN, CDR2 SYDVKM. J gave up 5 bases and V 3 bases, and 4 bases lay outside the gene matches. The CDR3 loop is CASSLRLAGNNEQFF. The CDR3 DNA reads as TGTGCCAGCAGTTTGCGACTAGCGGGCAACAATGAGCAGTTCTTC.